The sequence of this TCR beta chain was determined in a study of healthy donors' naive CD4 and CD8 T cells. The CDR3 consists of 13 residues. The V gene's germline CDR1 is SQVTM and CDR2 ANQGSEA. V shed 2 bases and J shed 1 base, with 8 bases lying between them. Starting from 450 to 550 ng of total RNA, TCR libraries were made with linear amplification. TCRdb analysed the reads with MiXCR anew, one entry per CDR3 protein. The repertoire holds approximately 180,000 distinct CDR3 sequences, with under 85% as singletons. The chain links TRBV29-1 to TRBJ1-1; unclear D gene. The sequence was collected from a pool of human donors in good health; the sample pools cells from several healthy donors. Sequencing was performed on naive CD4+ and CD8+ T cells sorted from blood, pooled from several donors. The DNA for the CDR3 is TGCAGCGTTGAATTTAGGAGGAACACTGAAGCTTTCTTT. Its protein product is CSVEFRRNTEAFF.